This T cell receptor (beta chain) was found in a study of blood T cell repertoires in COVID-19. V trimming: 2 bases; J trimming: 7 bases; junction bases outside the gene matches: 10. The CDR3 covers 16 residues. Germline V gene data show CDR1 as MNHEY and CDR2 as SVGAGI. Profiling relied on immunoSEQ multiplex PCR, and the TCRdb table lists in-frame clones only, not all of them. The top ten hold less than 15% of the sample, which has about 81,000 clones, about 91% seen once. What was sequenced was peripheral blood. This clonotype originated in a man between 65 and 85 years old with active or convalescent COVID-19. The V call is TRBV6-5, the J call TRBJ1-4, with 7 bases that match TRBD1. The CDR3 region has the DNA TGTGCCAGCAGTTACACACGACAGGGTACGAGTGAAAAACTGTTTTTT. This sequence encodes CASSYTRQGTSEKLFF.